This TCR beta chain is drawn from a study of T cell responses to AZD1222 COVID-19 vaccine. TCRdb keeps only in-frame clones here, not all; method: immunoSEQ multiplex PCR. The table has about 150,000 clones, around nine tenths seen once. This CDR3 has 11 amino acids. Trimming stripped 1 base from V and 8 bases from J, with 6 bases between. Germline loops: CDR1 SGHNT, CDR2 YYREEE (reference sequence). The sample consisted of peripheral blood, taken 28 days after the second AZD1222 dose. This receptor was obtained from an adult who received the AZD1222 COVID-19 vaccine. The chain has TRBV5-4 and TRBJ1-2; D call uncertain. In DNA form, the CDR3 reads TGTGCCAGCAGCTTGAACGGAGGCTACACCTTC. Translation gives CASSLNGGYTF.